This T cell receptor beta chain was documented in a study of T cell responses to AZD1222 COVID-19 vaccine. Findings and caveats of the study: Donor demographics were predominantly white British with a female majority; clonal diversity may be underestimated. Nearly half of spike-specific TCRs reportedly target unmutated variant regions. Regions 160-218 and 743-854 held dominance among vaccine-associated CD4 TCRs, which spanned spike. Repertoire sampling happened only post peak T cell response.

Here immunoSEQ multiplex PCR was the method, and the copy in TCRdb shows in-frame clones only, minus some. The sample consists of approximately 150,000 clones, around 92% of them appearing once. Germline CDR1 and CDR2: SEHNR and FQNEAQ (reference sequence). Trimming pared 5 bases from V and 0 bases from J, leaving 17 bases between. The CDR3 consists of 17 residues. Points on this clone: Its antigen remains unknown.

The sequence derives from an adult who received the AZD1222 COVID-19 vaccine. Here the sequenced sample was peripheral blood, taken 28 days after the second AZD1222 dose. V gene TRBV7-9 combines with J gene TRBJ1-3; D call uncertain. The CDR3, as DNA: TGTGCCAGCAGCCCGAGGGTGCGAGGGAACTCTGGAAACACCATATATTTT. Amino acids: CASSPRVRGNSGNTIYF.